The rows below give T cell receptor beta chains drawn from one sample of a study of T cells in localized non-small cell lung cancer. Profiled with immunoSEQ multiplex PCR; TCRdb holds only in-frame clones, not every one. The table has about 15,000 clones, 85% seen once; the top ten hold less than 5%. This specimen was peripheral blood, taken before any cancer treatment. Every receptor here comes from a woman aged 40 to 75 with stage I lung adenocarcinoma. The CDR3 runs from the conserved cysteine through the conserved F or W. D genes are given only for firm matches. Clone size, where shown, is once, few, many, or a class for clones that have expanded.

j_call clone_size d_call v_call cdr3_nt cdr3_aa
TRBJ1-1 NA NA TRBV5-4 TGTGCCAGCAGCTTGGCCACACAGGGGAACACTGAAGCTTTCTTT CASSLATQGNTEAFF
TRBJ2-1 NA NA TRBV4-1 TGCGCCAGCAGCCAAAGGGGGTTGGGGTCAAACAATGAGCAGTTCTTC CASSQRGLGSNNEQFF
TRBJ1-3 NA NA TRBV19 TGTGCCAGTAGTATGGCCCCGGGCACCATATATTTT CASSMAPGTIYF
TRBJ2-3 NA NA TRBV6-5 TGTGCCACCAGGGAGGGCACAGATACGCAGTATTTT CATREGTDTQYF
TRBJ2-7 few TRBD2 TRBV19 TGTGCCAGTAGTACTCGGACTAGCGGGGCCCCCTACGAGCAGTACTTC CASSTRTSGAPYEQYF
TRBJ1-2 NA NA TRBV5-1 TGCGCCAGCAGCTTGTTGAGCGGGCCCACTAACTATGGCTACACCTTC CASSLLSGPTNYGYTF
TRBJ2-3 NA NA TRBV27 TGTGCCAGCAGTCCCGCGGGGAGAGATACGCAGTATTTT CASSPAGRDTQYF
TRBJ2-1 NA NA TRBV29-1 TGCAGCGCCACAGTTTACAATGAGCAGTTCTTC CSATVYNEQFF
TRBJ2-7 NA TRBD2 TRBV5-1 TGCGCCAGCAGCTTGGTAGCGGGGGTCGACGAGCAGTACTTC CASSLVAGVDEQYF
TRBJ2-1 NA NA TRBV4-3 TGCGCCAGCAGCCAAGCGGGGGTTGCGTACAATGAGCAGTTCTTC CASSQAGVAYNEQFF
TRBJ2-2 NA TRBD2 TRBV6-9 TGTGCCAGCAGTTTCGGACCATTGGGACTAGCGGGGGGTCGTTGTACGAACACCGGGGAGCTGTTTTTT CASSFGPLGLAGGRCTNTGELFF
TRBJ1-1 NA NA TRBV19 TGTGCCAGTAGTACCACAGAGGTGGCTGAAGCTTTCTTT CASSTTEVAEAFF
TRBJ2-1 NA NA TRBV6-1 TGTGCCAGCGCGCGGTCTGGGTATGAGCAGTTCTTC CASARSGYEQFF
TRBJ2-7 NA NA TRBV6-5 TGTGCCAGCTCTAATGGGGCATTCCTACGAGGGCAGTACTTC CASSNGAFLRGQYF
TRBJ1-1 NA TRBD1 TRBV19 TGTGCCAGTAGGACAGGGGGGGCTGAAGCTTTCTTT CASRTGGAEAFF
TRBJ2-2 NA NA TRBV30 TGTGCCTGGAGTCACGGAGCCGTTCGGGGGACCGGGGAGCTGTTTTTT CAWSHGAVRGTGELFF
TRBJ2-2 once NA TRBV6-6 TGTGCCAGCAGTTTTCGTCGGGAGAGGACTACCGGGGAGCTGTTTTTT CASSFRRERTTGELFF
TRBJ2-7 NA NA TRBV11-2 TGTGCCAGCGGCTACGAGCAGTACTTC CASGYEQYF
TRBJ1-4 NA NA TRBV4-1 TGCGCCAGCAGCCACACGACAGGTTGGAGGGAAAAACTGTTTTTT CASSHTTGWREKLFF
TRBJ1-1 once TRBD1 TRBV15 TGTGCCACCAGCAAGGGACAGGGCCCGAACACTGAAGCTTTCTTT CATSKGQGPNTEAFF
TRBJ2-7 few TRBD1 TRBV29-1 TGCAGCGTTGAAGATATTGGGGGACAGGGTGCCTACGAGCAGTACTTC CSVEDIGGQGAYEQYF
TRBJ2-7 NA NA TRBV2 TGTGCCAGCAGTGAAAAAGGGTACGAGCAGTACTTC CASSEKGYEQYF
TRBJ1-1 once TRBD1 TRBV18 TGTGCCAGCTCACCCCCCCGGACAGGGATGAACACTGAAGCTTTCTTT CASSPPRTGMNTEAFF
TRBJ2-3 once NA TRBV2 TGTGCCAGCAGTGACTTCCGGGGGAACACAGATACGCAGTATTTT CASSDFRGNTDTQYF
TRBJ2-3 NA TRBD2 TRBV5-1 TGCGCCAGCAGCCCATCCGAGGGCGGGGGGTCGACAGATACGCAGTATTTT CASSPSEGGGSTDTQYF
TRBJ1-6 NA TRBD1 TRBV5-4 TGTGCCAGCAGCCCAGACAGGGGAAGTTCACCCCTCCACTTT CASSPDRGSSPLHF
TRBJ1-2 NA NA TRBV19 TGTGCCAGTAGTATGGCGGCAGGGTACTATGGCTACACCTTC CASSMAAGYYGYTF
TRBJ2-5 NA TRBD2 TRBV7-9 TGTGCCAGCAGCTTGGGGACTAGCGGGGGGGTACTGGAGACCCAGTACTTC CASSLGTSGGVLETQYF
TRBJ1-3 NA NA TRBV7-2 TGTGCCAGCAGCCCAGCCCATATTGGAAACACCATATATTTT CASSPAHIGNTIYF
TRBJ2-5 NA TRBD2 TRBV7-2 TGTGCCAGCAGCTTCGGGTTAGCGGGGGGGCAAGAGACCCAGTACTTC CASSFGLAGGQETQYF
TRBJ2-1 NA NA TRBV21-1 TGTGCCAGCAGCGGACTAAGATTAGGGGACAGTGAGCAGTTCTTC CASSGLRLGDSEQFF
TRBJ2-1 NA TRBD2 TRBV5-1 TGCGCCAGCAGCTTGGGGGGGATGGCGGGACTAGCCCCATTCCAAGAGCAGTTCTTC CASSLGGMAGLAPFQEQFF
TRBJ2-2 medium-sized NA TRBV4-3 TGCGCCAGCAGCCAAAAGGTCCGGGTGCTGAACACCGGGGAGCTGTTTTTT CASSQKVRVLNTGELFF
TRBJ1-1 NA TRBD1 TRBV4-3 TGCGCCAGCAGCCAGGGACAGAGAATGAACACTGAAGCTTTCTTT CASSQGQRMNTEAFF
TRBJ1-2 few NA TRBV5-6 TGTGCCAGCAGCTTGGGGGAGGGAACAGGCTACACCTTC CASSLGEGTGYTF
TRBJ1-2 NA TRBD1 TRBV6-1 TGTGCCAGCAGCGGACAGGGAGATGGCTACACCTTC CASSGQGDGYTF
TRBJ2-7 NA TRBD1 TRBV5-1 TGCGCCAGCAGCCCGACAGGGGGTGTAGAAGGCTACGAGCAGTACTTC CASSPTGGVEGYEQYF
TRBJ1-3 NA NA TRBV5-1 TGCGCCAGCAGCTTGGGGGCTAGGGGAAACACCATATATTTT CASSLGARGNTIYF
TRBJ2-3 NA NA TRBV10-3 TGTGCCACCTCACCCTACTCAACAGATACGCAGTATTTT CATSPYSTDTQYF
TRBJ2-7 NA TRBD2 TRBV10-2 TGCGCCAGCAGACGAGCTAGCGGGGGGGCGTACGAGCAGTACTTC CASRRASGGAYEQYF
TRBJ1-4 NA NA TRBV19 TGTGCCAGTAGTATTTCTGCGGGCGCCGGTGAAAAACTGTTTTTT CASSISAGAGEKLFF
TRBJ2-3 NA NA TRBV2 TGTGCCAGCAGGTTGACAGGGGACTACCTCACAGATACGCAGTATTTT CASRLTGDYLTDTQYF
TRBJ2-3 NA NA TRBV30 TGTGCCTGGAGTGTAACCGGGGGAATAGATACGCAGTATTTT CAWSVTGGIDTQYF
TRBJ1-1 NA NA TRBV27 TGTGCCAGCAGTTCATCCAACAGGTTGGGCAAGACTGAAGCTTTCTTT CASSSSNRLGKTEAFF
TRBJ2-3 once NA TRBV13 TGTGCCAGCAGCTTGGGCACAGATACGCAGTATTTT CASSLGTDTQYF
TRBJ2-1 NA TRBD2 TRBV6-4 TGTGCCAGCAGTGGAACGACTAGCGGGGGGGCTAATGAGCAGTTCTTC CASSGTTSGGANEQFF
TRBJ1-6 NA NA TRBV4-1 TGCGCCAGCAGCCAAGGAGCGTGGCCCCTCCACTTT CASSQGAWPLHF
TRBJ1-5 NA TRBD1 TRBV7-9 TGTGCCAGCAGCCATACAGACAGGGAGGATCAGCCCCAGCATTTT CASSHTDREDQPQHF